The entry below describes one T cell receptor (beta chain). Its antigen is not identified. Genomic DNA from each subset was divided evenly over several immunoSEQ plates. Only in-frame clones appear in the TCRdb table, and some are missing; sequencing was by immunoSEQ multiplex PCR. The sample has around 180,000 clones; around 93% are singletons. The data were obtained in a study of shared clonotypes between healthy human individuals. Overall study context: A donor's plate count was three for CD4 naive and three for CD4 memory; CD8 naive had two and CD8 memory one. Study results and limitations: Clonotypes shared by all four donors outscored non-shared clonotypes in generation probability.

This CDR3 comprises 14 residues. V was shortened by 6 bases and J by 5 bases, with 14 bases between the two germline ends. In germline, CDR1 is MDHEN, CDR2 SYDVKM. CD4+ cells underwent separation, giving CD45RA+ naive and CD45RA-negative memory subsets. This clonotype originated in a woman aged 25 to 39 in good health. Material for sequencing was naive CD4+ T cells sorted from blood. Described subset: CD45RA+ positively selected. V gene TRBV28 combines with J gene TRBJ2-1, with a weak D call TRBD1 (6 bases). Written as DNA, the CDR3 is TGTGCCAGCAGGGGAAAGGGGGAAAACAATGAGCAGTTCTTC. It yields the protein CASRGKGENNEQFF.